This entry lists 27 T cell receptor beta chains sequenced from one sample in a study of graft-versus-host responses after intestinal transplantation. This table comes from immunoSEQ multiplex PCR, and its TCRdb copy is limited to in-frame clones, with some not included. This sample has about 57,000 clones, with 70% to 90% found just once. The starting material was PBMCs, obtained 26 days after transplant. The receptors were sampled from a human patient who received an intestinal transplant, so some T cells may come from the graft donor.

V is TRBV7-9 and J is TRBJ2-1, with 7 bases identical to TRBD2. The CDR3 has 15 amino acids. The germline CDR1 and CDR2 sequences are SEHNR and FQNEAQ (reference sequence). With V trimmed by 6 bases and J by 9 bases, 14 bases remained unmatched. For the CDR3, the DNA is TGTGCCAGCAGGGGGAACGATCAGGGAGGGTCTGAGCAGTTCTTC. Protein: CASRGNDQGGSEQFF.

DNA for the CDR3: TGTGCCAGCAGTTCTACAGGGGGGGGCCAGCCCCAGCATTTT. Amino acid sequence: CASSSTGGGQPQHF. The chain combines TRBV2 with TRBJ1-5; 8 nucleotides line up with TRBD1. Per germline, CDR1 SNHLY and CDR2 FYNNEI. The CDR3 contains 14 residues. V lost 5 bases, J lost 7 bases, and 7 bases stayed unmatched.

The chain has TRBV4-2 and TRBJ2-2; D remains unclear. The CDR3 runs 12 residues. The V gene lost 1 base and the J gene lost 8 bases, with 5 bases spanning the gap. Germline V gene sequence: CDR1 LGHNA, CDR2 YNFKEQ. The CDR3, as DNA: TGTGCCAGCAGCCAAGTGGAGGGGGAGCTGTTTTTT. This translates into CASSQVEGELFF.

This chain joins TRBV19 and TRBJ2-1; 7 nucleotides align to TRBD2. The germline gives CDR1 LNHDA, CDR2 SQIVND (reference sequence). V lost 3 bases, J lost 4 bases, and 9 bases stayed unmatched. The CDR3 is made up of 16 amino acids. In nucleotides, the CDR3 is TGTGCCAGTAGTATTGCGGCGGGAGAGCTGTACAATGAGCAGTTCTTC. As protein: CASSIAAGELYNEQFF.

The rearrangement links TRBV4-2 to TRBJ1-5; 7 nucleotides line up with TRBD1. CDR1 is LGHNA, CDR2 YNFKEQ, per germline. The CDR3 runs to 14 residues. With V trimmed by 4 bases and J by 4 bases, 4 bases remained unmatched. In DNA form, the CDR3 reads TGTGCCAGCAGCCTACAGGGGAATAATCAGCCCCAGCATTTT. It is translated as CASSLQGNNQPQHF.

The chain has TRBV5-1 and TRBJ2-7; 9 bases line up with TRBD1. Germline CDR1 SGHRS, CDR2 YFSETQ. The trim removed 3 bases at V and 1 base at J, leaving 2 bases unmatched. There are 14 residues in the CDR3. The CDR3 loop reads CASSSGTGSYEQYV. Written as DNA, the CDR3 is TGCGCCAGCAGCTCCGGGACAGGGTCCTACGAGCAGTACGTC.

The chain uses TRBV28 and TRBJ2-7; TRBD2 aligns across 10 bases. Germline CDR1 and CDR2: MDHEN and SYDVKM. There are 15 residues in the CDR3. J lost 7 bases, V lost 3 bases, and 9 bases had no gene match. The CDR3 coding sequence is TGTGCCAGCAGTTTTGGGGCTAGCGGGAGCTCAGAGCAGTACTTC. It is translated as CASSFGASGSSEQYF. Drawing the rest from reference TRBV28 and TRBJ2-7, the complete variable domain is DVKVTQSSRYLVKRTGEKVFLECVQDMDHENMFWYRQDPGLGLRLIYFSYDVKMKEKGDIPEGYSVSREKKERFSLILESASTNQTSMYLCASSFGASGSSEQYFGPGTRLTVT.

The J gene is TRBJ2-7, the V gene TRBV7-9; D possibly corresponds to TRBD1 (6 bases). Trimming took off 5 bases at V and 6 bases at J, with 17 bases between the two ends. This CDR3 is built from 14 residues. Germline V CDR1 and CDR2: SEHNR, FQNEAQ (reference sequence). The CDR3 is CASSLKGGRGEQYV. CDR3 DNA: TGTGCCAGCAGCCTAAAAGGTGGCAGGGGCGAGCAGTACGTC.

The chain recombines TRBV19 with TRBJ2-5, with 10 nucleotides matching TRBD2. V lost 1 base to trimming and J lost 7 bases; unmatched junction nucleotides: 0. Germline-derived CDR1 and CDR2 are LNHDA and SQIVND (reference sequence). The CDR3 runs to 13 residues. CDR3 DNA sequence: TGTGCCAGTAGTATAGGACTAGCGGGGACCCAGTACTTC. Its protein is CASSIGLAGTQYF.

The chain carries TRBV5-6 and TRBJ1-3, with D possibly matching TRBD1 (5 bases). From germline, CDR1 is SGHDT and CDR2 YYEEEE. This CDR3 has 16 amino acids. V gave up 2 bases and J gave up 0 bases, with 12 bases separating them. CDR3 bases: TGTGCCAGCAGCTTCGACAGAGTCTACTCTGGAAACACCATATATTTT. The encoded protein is CASSFDRVYSGNTIYF.

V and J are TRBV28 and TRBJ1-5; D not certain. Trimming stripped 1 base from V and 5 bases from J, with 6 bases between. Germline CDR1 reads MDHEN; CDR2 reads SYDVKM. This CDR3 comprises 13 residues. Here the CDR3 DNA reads TGTGCCAGCAGTTTATCCCCTGATCAGCCCCAGCATTTT. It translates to CASSLSPDQPQHF. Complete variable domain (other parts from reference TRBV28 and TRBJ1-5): DVKVTQSSRYLVKRTGEKVFLECVQDMDHENMFWYRQDPGLGLRLIYFSYDVKMKEKGDIPEGYSVSREKKERFSLILESASTNQTSMYLCASSLSPDQPQHFGDGTRLSIL.

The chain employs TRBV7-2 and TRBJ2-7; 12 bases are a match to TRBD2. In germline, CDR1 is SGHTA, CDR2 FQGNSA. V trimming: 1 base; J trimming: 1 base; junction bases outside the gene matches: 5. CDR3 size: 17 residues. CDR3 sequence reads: CASSLGVGLAGSYEQYF. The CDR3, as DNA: TGTGCCAGCAGCTTAGGGGTGGGACTAGCGGGTTCCTACGAGCAGTACTTC.

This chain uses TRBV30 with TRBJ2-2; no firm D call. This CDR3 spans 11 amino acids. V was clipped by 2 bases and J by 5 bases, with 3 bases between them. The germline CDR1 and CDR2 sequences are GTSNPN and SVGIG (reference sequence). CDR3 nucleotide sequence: TGTGCCTGGAGTCTTACCGGGGAGCTGTTTTTT. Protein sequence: CAWSLTGELFF.

The CDR3 DNA reads TGCGCCAGCAGCCAAGTTGAAACAGGGCTTAATCAGCCCCAGCATTTT. Its protein product is CASSQVETGLNQPQHF. This chain connects TRBV4-1 to TRBJ1-5; TRBD1 might be the D (6 bases). This CDR3 has 16 amino acids. V was cut by 1 base and J by 4 bases, with 14 bases left in between. The germline gives CDR1 MGHRA, CDR2 YSYEKL.

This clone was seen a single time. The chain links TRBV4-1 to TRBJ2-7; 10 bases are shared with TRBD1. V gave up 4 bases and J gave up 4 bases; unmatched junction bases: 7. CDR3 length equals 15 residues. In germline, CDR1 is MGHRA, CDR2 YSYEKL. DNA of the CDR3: TGCGCCAGCAGCCGTGATAGGGACAGGGGATACGAGCAGTACTTC. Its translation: CASSRDRDRGYEQYF.

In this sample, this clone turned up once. In DNA, the CDR3 is TGTGCCAGCAGCTATTTCAGCGGGGGGAACACCGGGGAGCTGTTTTTT. Its translation: CASSYFSGGNTGELFF. This chain links TRBV11-3 with TRBJ2-2; 8 nucleotides line up with TRBD2. Germline loops: CDR1 SGHNT, CDR2 YENEEA. This CDR3 comprises 16 residues. V was pared by 4 bases and J by 1 base, with 5 bases of the junction left unmatched.

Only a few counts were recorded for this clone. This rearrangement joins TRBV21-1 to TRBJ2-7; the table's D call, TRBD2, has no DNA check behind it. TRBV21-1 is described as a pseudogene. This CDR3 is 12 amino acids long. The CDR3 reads CASSGRRGEQYF. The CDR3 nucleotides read TGTGCCAGCAGCGGACGGCGGGGGGAGCAGTACTTC.

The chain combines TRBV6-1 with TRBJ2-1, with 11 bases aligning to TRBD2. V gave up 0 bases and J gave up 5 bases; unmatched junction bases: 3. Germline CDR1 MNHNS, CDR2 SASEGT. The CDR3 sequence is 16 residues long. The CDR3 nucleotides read TGTGCCAGCAGTGAAGCGGGACTAGCGGACCACAATGAGCAGTTCTTC. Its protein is CASSEAGLADHNEQFF.

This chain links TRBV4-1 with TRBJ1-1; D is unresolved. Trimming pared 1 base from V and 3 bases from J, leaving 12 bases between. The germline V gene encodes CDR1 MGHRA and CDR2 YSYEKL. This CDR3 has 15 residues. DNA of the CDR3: TGCGCCAGCAGCCAAGTAGCCATCCTGGACACTGAAGCTTTCTTT. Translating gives CASSQVAILDTEAFF.

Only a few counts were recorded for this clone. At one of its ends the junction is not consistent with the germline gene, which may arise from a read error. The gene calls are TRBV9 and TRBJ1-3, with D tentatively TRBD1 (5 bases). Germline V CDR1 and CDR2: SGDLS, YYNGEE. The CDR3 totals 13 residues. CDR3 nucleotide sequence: TGTGCCAGCAGCGCTAATTCCCCGACAGAGATCCATTTT. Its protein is CASSANSPTEIHF.

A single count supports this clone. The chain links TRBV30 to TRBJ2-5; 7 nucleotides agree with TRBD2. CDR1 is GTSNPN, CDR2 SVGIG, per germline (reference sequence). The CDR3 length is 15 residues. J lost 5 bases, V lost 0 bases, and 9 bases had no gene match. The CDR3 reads CAWSVSRGFVETQYF. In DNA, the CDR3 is TGTGCCTGGAGTGTCTCGCGGGGGTTTGTCGAGACCCAGTACTTC.

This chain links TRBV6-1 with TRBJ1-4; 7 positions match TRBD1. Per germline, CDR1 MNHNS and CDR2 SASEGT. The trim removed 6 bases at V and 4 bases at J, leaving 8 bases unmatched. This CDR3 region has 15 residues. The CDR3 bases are TGTGCCAGCAGCCAAGGACAGGCGGGTAATGAAAAACTGTTTTTT. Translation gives CASSQGQAGNEKLFF.

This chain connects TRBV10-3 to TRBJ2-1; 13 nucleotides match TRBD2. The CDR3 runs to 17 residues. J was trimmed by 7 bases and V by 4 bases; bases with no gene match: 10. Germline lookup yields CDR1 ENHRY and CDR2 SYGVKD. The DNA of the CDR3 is TGTGCCATCAGTGGGACGGGACTAGCGGGGAGGGGGAATGAGCAGTTCTTC. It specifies CAISGTGLAGRGNEQFF.

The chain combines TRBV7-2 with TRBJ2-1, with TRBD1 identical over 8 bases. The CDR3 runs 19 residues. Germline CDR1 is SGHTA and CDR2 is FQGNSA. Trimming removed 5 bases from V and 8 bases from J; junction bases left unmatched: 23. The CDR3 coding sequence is TGTGCCAGCAGCCTAAGTGTGGACAGGGTGGGTTTGACGGGGCATGAGCAGTTCTTC. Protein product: CASSLSVDRVGLTGHEQFF. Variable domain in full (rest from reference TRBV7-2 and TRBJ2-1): GAGVSQSPSNKVTEKGKDVELRCDPISGHTALYWYRQSLGQGLEFLIYFQGNSAPDKSGLPSDRFSAERTGGSVSTLTIQRTQQEDSAVYLCASSLSVDRVGLTGHEQFFGPGTRLTVL.

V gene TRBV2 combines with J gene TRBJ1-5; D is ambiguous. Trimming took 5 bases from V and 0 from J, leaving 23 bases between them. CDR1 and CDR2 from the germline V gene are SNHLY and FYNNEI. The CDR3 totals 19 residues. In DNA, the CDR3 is TGTGCCAGCAGTCCAGATCGAAACAGAGACCAATATAGCAATCAGCCCCAGCATTTT. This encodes CASSPDRNRDQYSNQPQHF. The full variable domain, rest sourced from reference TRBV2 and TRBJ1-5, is EPEVTQTPSHQVTQMGQEVILRCVPISNHLYFYWYRQILGQKVEFLVSFYNNEISEKSEIFDDQFSVERPDGSNFTLKIRSTKLEDSAMYFCASSPDRNRDQYSNQPQHFGDGTRLSIL.

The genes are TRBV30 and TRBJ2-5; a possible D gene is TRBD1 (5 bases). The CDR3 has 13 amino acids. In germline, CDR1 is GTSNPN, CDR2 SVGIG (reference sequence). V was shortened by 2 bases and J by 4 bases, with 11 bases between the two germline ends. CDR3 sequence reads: CAWSRGRAETQYF. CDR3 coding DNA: TGTGCCTGGAGTAGAGGCAGGGCAGAGACCCAGTACTTC.

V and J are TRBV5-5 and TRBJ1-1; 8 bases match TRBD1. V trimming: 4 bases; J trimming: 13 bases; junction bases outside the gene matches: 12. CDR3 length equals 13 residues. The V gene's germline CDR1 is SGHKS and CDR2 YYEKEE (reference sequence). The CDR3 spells CASSLNPGQEGFF. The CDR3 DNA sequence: TGTGCCAGCAGCCTGAACCCGGGACAGGAGGGTTTCTTT.